Listed here are 22 T cell receptor beta chains from one sample, sequenced in a study of blood T cell repertoires in COVID-19. The data were produced by immunoSEQ multiplex PCR, yet TCRdb's version contains in-frame clones alone and is incomplete. The sample has approximately 260,000 clones, approximately 80% seen once. The specimen sequenced was peripheral blood. These TCRs come from a woman older than 75 with acute or convalescent COVID-19.

This sequence joins TRBV29-1 and TRBJ2-5; no definite D call. This CDR3 is 12 amino acids long. Trimming stripped 0 bases from V and 5 bases from J, with 7 bases between. Germline CDR1 SQVTM, CDR2 ANQGSEA. The CDR3 coding sequence is TGCAGCGTTGAAGAGGGCATGGAGACCCAGTACTTC. It is translated as CSVEEGMETQYF.

The rearrangement uses TRBV5-1 and TRBJ2-3; 8 bases map to TRBD2. This CDR3 has 17 amino acids. V dropped 4 bases and J dropped 6; count of bases not matched to a gene: 16. Germline V gene sequence: CDR1 SGHRS, CDR2 YFSETQ. CDR3 nucleotide sequence: TGCGCCAGCAGCCCGGGTCGGAACGGGGGGGGTCCGGATACGCAGTATTTT. It codes for CASSPGRNGGGPDTQYF.

The count of this clone is one. The sample has other DNA sequences that encode this CDR3 too. The chain has TRBV28 and TRBJ1-2; D perhaps matches TRBD1 (6 bases). This CDR3 comprises 12 residues. Germline V gene data show CDR1 as MDHEN and CDR2 as SYDVKM. Trimming took 2 bases from V and 8 from J, leaving 9 bases between them. CDR3 in amino acids: CASSLRGYGYTF. The CDR3 DNA reads as TGTGCCAGCAGTTTAAGGGGGTACGGCTACACCTTC.

The chain joins TRBV28 to TRBJ2-1; maybe TRBD1 (7 bases). With 6 bases removed from V and 0 bases from J, the gap between germline ends came to 15 bases. The germline gives CDR1 MDHEN, CDR2 SYDVKM. This CDR3 contains 16 residues. CDR3 nucleotide sequence: TGTGCCAGCAGCTTGGGGGGACAGAGCTCCTACAATGAGCAGTTCTTC. Translation: CASSLGGQSSYNEQFF.

The chain recombines TRBV28 with TRBJ1-5; D not resolved. This CDR3 contains 13 residues. Per the germline V gene, CDR1 is MDHEN and CDR2 is SYDVKM. V was shortened by 6 bases and J by 2 bases, with 8 bases between the two germline ends. The CDR3 protein is CASRSPGNQPQHF. The CDR3, as DNA: TGTGCCAGCAGATCCCCTGGCAATCAGCCCCAGCATTTT.

The rearrangement uses TRBV2 and TRBJ1-2, with 8 nucleotides matching TRBD1. The V gene's germline CDR1 is SNHLY and CDR2 FYNNEI. This CDR3 has 14 amino acids. Trimming removed 7 bases from V and 8 bases from J; junction bases left unmatched: 12. The CDR3 loop is CASTPAGQGLGYTF. CDR3 DNA: TGTGCCAGCACCCCGGCCGGACAGGGATTAGGCTACACCTTC.

The chain couples TRBV18 to TRBJ2-2; 9 positions match TRBD1. The trim removed 6 bases at V and 6 bases at J, leaving 8 bases unmatched. Germline CDR1 and CDR2: KGHSH and LQKENI. The CDR3 runs 15 residues. The CDR3 region is CASSTGTGSSGELFF. In nucleotides, the CDR3 is TGTGCCAGCTCTACCGGGACAGGGTCGTCCGGGGAGCTGTTTTTT.

V and J are TRBV2 and TRBJ1-5, with D maybe TRBD1 (5 bases). Germline CDR1 and CDR2: SNHLY and FYNNEI. Trimming removed 4 bases from V and 7 bases from J, with 14 bases in between. The CDR3 is 14 amino acids. CDR3 protein: CASSVWGRGQPQHF. The CDR3 region has the DNA TGTGCCAGCAGTGTTTGGGGAAGGGGCCAGCCCCAGCATTTT.

The V and J genes are TRBV27 and TRBJ2-5; D is ambiguous. The CDR3 spans 10 residues. V dropped 10 bases and J dropped 1 base, with 4 bases sitting between them. Germline-derived CDR1 and CDR2 are MNHEY and SMNVEV (reference sequence). The CDR3 loop is CAIFQETQYF. The CDR3 nucleotides read TGTGCCATCTTCCAAGAGACCCAGTACTTC.

The V call is TRBV3-1 (or the pseudogene TRBV3-2), the J call TRBJ2-5; D unclear. The CDR3 loop spans 16 amino acids. V lost 0 bases and J lost 5, with 16 bases in between. Germline CDR1 reads LGHDT; CDR2 reads YNNKEL (reference sequence). CDR3 in amino acids: CASSQDRVLGQETQYF. In DNA form, the CDR3 reads TGTGCCAGCAGCCAAGATCGGGTGCTAGGCCAGGAGACCCAGTACTTC.

CDR3 sequence: CAISEEGTGVAQPQHF. In DNA, the CDR3 is TGTGCCATCAGTGAGGAAGGGACAGGGGTGGCTCAGCCCCAGCATTTT. This chain links TRBV10-3 with TRBJ1-5, with 10 bases aligning to TRBD1. Germline CDR1 reads ENHRY; CDR2 reads SYGVKD. The CDR3 contains 16 residues. Trimming at V came to 2 bases and at J to 6 bases, leaving 7 bases not matched to a gene.

The V gene is TRBV28, the J gene TRBJ2-7; 9 bases fit TRBD1. Germline loops: CDR1 MDHEN, CDR2 SYDVKM. Trimming at V came to 3 bases and at J to 2 bases, leaving 5 bases not matched to a gene. CDR3 length: 15 residues. CDR3 DNA: TGTGCCAGCAGTTTTGGGACAGGGAGGCCCTACGAGCAGTACTTC. It encodes CASSFGTGRPYEQYF.

The genes are TRBV6-2 or TRBV6-3 and TRBJ1-1, with a possible D match to TRBD1 (6 bases). The ends were cut back, 5 bases at V and 4 bases at J, with 17 bases in the middle. CDR3 length: 15 residues. Per germline, CDR1 MNHEY and CDR2 SVGEGT. The CDR3 loop is CASSRTVRGGTEAFF. For the CDR3, the DNA is TGTGCCAGCAGTCGAACTGTCAGGGGCGGCACTGAAGCTTTCTTT.

The V and J genes are TRBV3-1 (or the pseudogene TRBV3-2) and TRBJ1-2; 10 nucleotides line up with TRBD1. Per germline, CDR1 LGHDT and CDR2 YNNKEL (reference sequence). The CDR3 runs to 14 residues. V was clipped by 4 bases and J by 4 bases; unmatched bases: 3. CDR3 DNA sequence: TGTGCCAGCAGCCCGCGGACAGGGGGCTATGGCTACACCTTC. Amino acid sequence: CASSPRTGGYGYTF.

This chain uses TRBV3-1 (or the pseudogene TRBV3-2) with TRBJ2-1; tentative D call: TRBD1 (7 bases). Trimming shortened V by 4 bases and J by 6 bases, and 16 bases separated the two germline ends. The V gene's germline CDR1 is LGHDT and CDR2 YNNKEL (reference sequence). The CDR3 contains 15 residues. CDR3 region: CASSPRAGGLNEQFF. The DNA of the CDR3 is TGTGCCAGCAGCCCCCGGGCAGGGGGACTCAATGAGCAGTTCTTC.

This chain links TRBV7-9 with TRBJ1-2; D is possibly TRBD1 (5 bases). Germline CDR1 reads SEHNR; CDR2 reads FQNEAQ (reference sequence). The CDR3 extends over 13 amino acids. The V gene lost 7 bases and the J gene lost 2 bases, with 11 bases spanning the gap. In DNA form, the CDR3 reads TGTGCCAGCACCTTCCGGGGGAACTATGGCTACACCTTC. Its protein product is CASTFRGNYGYTF.

The rearrangement uses TRBV9 and TRBJ2-1, with D maybe TRBD1 (5 bases). Germline CDR1 and CDR2: SGDLS and YYNGEE. The V and J ends lost 2 bases and 9 bases respectively, with 12 bases between them. The CDR3 length is 13 residues. CDR3 bases: TGTGCCAGCAGCGTCTCATCCAGGGTTGAGCAGTTCTTC. Translated: CASSVSSRVEQFF. Using reference TRBV9 and TRBJ2-1 for the parts outside the CDR3, the full variable domain is DSGVTQTPKHLITATGQRVTLRCSPRSGDLSVYWYQQSLDQGLQFLIQYYNGEERAKGNILERFSAQQFPDLHSELNLSSLELGDSALYFCASSVSSRVEQFFGPGTRLTVL.

The chain couples TRBV6-4 to TRBJ2-3; perhaps TRBD1 as D (6 bases). The germline gives CDR1 MRHNA, CDR2 SNTAGT. The CDR3 has 14 amino acids. V gave up 8 bases and J gave up 0 bases, with 12 bases separating them. CDR3 in amino acids: CASARGDSTDTQYF. For the CDR3, the DNA is TGTGCCAGCGCCAGGGGAGATAGCACAGATACGCAGTATTTT.

The V gene is TRBV2, the J gene TRBJ2-1; 9 bases are shared with TRBD2. Germline CDR1 reads SNHLY; CDR2 reads FYNNEI. V lost 3 bases and J lost 5; bases outside the gene matches: 5. The CDR3 extends over 15 amino acids. CDR3 sequence: CASSDEAGGNNEQFF. The CDR3 nucleotides are TGTGCCAGCAGTGATGAAGCGGGGGGAAACAATGAGCAGTTCTTC.

The V call is TRBV30, the J call TRBJ1-3; 8 positions agree with TRBD1. The CDR3 covers 16 residues. With 3 bases clipped from V and 4 bases from J, the junction kept 11 bases outside the gene matches. Germline lookup yields CDR1 GTSNPN and CDR2 SVGIG (reference sequence). The DNA of the CDR3 is TGTGCCTGGAGACCCCGTCGGACAGGGCAGGGAAACACCATATATTTT. Translated, it gives CAWRPRRTGQGNTIYF.

The J gene is TRBJ2-1, the V gene TRBV6-5, with 8 bases matching TRBD1. Germline V lookup: CDR1 MNHEY, CDR2 SVGAGI. With 11 bases clipped from V and 6 bases from J, the junction kept 9 bases outside the gene matches. The CDR3 has 13 residues. The CDR3 spells CAARAGGRNEQFF. CDR3 in DNA: TGTGCCGCCCGGGCAGGGGGCCGCAATGAGCAGTTCTTC.

This rearrangement joins TRBV5-4 to TRBJ1-1, with TRBD1 identical over 8 bases. Losses at the gene ends were 5 bases for V and 2 bases for J; bases not matched to a gene: 11. Germline V CDR1 and CDR2: SGHNT, YYREEE (reference sequence). The CDR3 contains 16 residues. The CDR3 protein is CASRSWRTGINTEAFF. CDR3 nucleotide sequence: TGTGCCAGCAGATCCTGGCGGACAGGGATAAACACTGAAGCTTTCTTT.